This T cell receptor (beta chain) comes out of a study of response to subunit inactivated influenza vaccine. In germline, CDR1 is MNHEY, CDR2 SVGEGT. Deletions cut 5 bases from V and 4 bases from J, with 17 bases between. The CDR3 covers 15 residues. TCRdb fed the RT-PCR reads into MiXCR, producing one record per CDR3 protein. The top ten hold over 9% of the sample, which has around 320,000 distinct CDR3 sequences, roughly 20% seen once. The material was PBMCs from blood, obtained approximately 20 months after vaccination. The V gene is TRBV6-2 or TRBV6-3, the J gene TRBJ1-1, with a weak D call TRBD1 (5 bases). This sequence was found in a man between 50 and 69 years old who received an inactivated influenza vaccine. The CDR3 sequence: CASSQIRGRITEAFF. CDR3 coding DNA: TGTGCCAGCAGTCAAATTAGGGGAAGGATCACTGAAGCTTTCTTT.